One sample yielded the 18 T cell receptor beta chains listed below, sequenced in a study of shared clonotypes between healthy human individuals. Method: immunoSEQ multiplex PCR; TCRdb's copy keeps in-frame clones and lacks some. The sample records more than 550,000 clones, roughly two thirds being singletons. Source material: memory CD4+ T cells sorted from blood. Subset described: CD45RA-negative fraction. The receptors derive from a woman in her twenties or thirties in good health.

This clone was counted once. V gene TRBV20-1 combines with J gene TRBJ2-7; D is uncertain. There are 10 residues in the CDR3. Germline V gene sequence: CDR1 DFQATT, CDR2 SNEGSKA (reference sequence). V dropped 5 bases and J dropped 2 bases, with 4 bases sitting between them. The CDR3 coding sequence is TGCAGTGCTCAAGCCTACGAGCAGTACTTC. The encoded protein is CSAQAYEQYF.

As DNA, the CDR3 is TGTGCCAGCAGTTCCAAATTTAGCGGGGAACTGTACGAGCAGTACTTC. Protein: CASSSKFSGELYEQYF. The V call is TRBV11-2, the J call TRBJ2-7; 8 bases line up with TRBD2. The germline CDR1 and CDR2 sequences are SGHAT and FQNNGV. The CDR3 is 16 residues long. Trimming at V came to 6 bases and at J to 4 bases, leaving 14 bases not matched to a gene.

V gene TRBV15 combines with J gene TRBJ2-1; D ambiguous. V was pared by 1 base and J by 5 bases, with 9 bases between. Per germline, CDR1 LNHNV and CDR2 YYDKDF (reference sequence). The CDR3 loop spans 14 amino acids. The CDR3 region has the DNA TGTGCCACCAGCAGAGCTAGGGTGCACAATGAGCAGTTCTTC. Translation: CATSRARVHNEQFF.

This sequence joins TRBV11-2 and TRBJ2-6; 7 bases align to TRBD1. The V segment lost 5 bases and the J segment 0 bases; nucleotides outside the gene matches: 4. The CDR3 consists of 16 residues. The germline CDR1 and CDR2 sequences are SGHAT and FQNNGV. CDR3 residues: CASSDRDHSGANVLTF. CDR3 DNA sequence: TGTGCCAGCAGCGACAGGGACCACTCTGGGGCCAACGTCCTGACTTTC.

This clone turned up a few times. This chain connects TRBV5-1 to TRBJ1-2; no reliable D call. Germline CDR1 is SGHRS and CDR2 is YFSETQ. This CDR3 is 14 amino acids long. V lost 4 bases to trimming and J lost 4 bases, with 14 bases between them. The CDR3 coding sequence is TGCGCCAGCAGCCCAGAGGGTCAGTCCTATGGCTACACCTTC. Translated, it gives CASSPEGQSYGYTF. Using reference TRBV5-1 and TRBJ1-2 for the parts outside the CDR3, the full variable domain is KAGVTQTPRYLIKTRGQQVTLSCSPISGHRSVSWYQQTPGQGLQFLFEYFSETQRNKGNFPGRFSGRQFSNSRSEMNVSTLELGDSALYLCASSPEGQSYGYTFGSGTRLTVV.

The chain joins TRBV7-9 to TRBJ2-7; D call uncertain. CDR1 SEHNR and CDR2 FQNEAQ come from the germline V gene (reference sequence). The CDR3 is 13 amino acids. V was trimmed by 3 bases and J by 3 bases, leaving 9 bases between them. CDR3 in amino acids: CASSFEVGYEQYF. The CDR3 DNA reads TGTGCCAGCAGCTTCGAAGTGGGCTACGAGCAGTACTTC.

This clone was seen more than once but under ten times. The chain has TRBV2 and TRBJ2-7; D possibly corresponds to TRBD1 (6 bases). The germline CDR1 and CDR2 sequences are SNHLY and FYNNEI. Between the trimmed V and J ends, which lost 9 bases and 0 bases, there was a span of 9 bases. The CDR3 consists of 12 residues. Here the CDR3 DNA reads TGTGCCAGTCGGGACAACTCCTACGAGCAGTACTTC. Translated: CASRDNSYEQYF.

The sample holds one count of this clone. The same CDR3 also results from other DNA sequences found in this sample. The chain has TRBV6-5 and TRBJ2-5; 9 bases map to TRBD2. After removal of 0 bases from V and 2 bases from J, the junction contained 1 base not matched to a gene. CDR3 length equals 15 residues. Germline loops: CDR1 MNHEY, CDR2 SVGAGI. The CDR3 sequence is CASSYSSGGQETQYF. CDR3 sequence (DNA): TGTGCCAGCAGTTACTCTAGCGGGGGACAAGAGACCCAGTACTTC.

The chain employs TRBV7-2 and TRBJ1-3; 8 bases map to TRBD1. The CDR3 spans 16 residues. V gave up 5 bases and J gave up 2 bases; unmatched junction bases: 8. Per germline, CDR1 SGHTA and CDR2 FQGNSA. The CDR3 is CASSQEQGEAGNTIYF. The CDR3 DNA is TGTGCCAGCAGCCAGGAACAGGGGGAAGCTGGAAACACCATATATTTT. Looking up the rest from reference TRBV7-2 and TRBJ1-3 gives the full variable domain: GAGVSQSPSNKVTEKGKDVELRCDPISGHTALYWYRQSLGQGLEFLIYFQGNSAPDKSGLPSDRFSAERTGGSVSTLTIQRTQQEDSAVYLCASSQEQGEAGNTIYFGEGSWLTVV.

This clone came up a few times. The chain couples TRBV28 to TRBJ2-3; 14 nucleotides match TRBD2. The CDR3 spans 15 residues. Germline assignment: CDR1 MDHEN and CDR2 SYDVKM. The V gene end was trimmed by 8 bases and the J gene end by 3 bases; junction bases not matched to a gene: 4. The CDR3 spells CASGGTSGRTDTQYF. The CDR3 DNA reads as TGTGCCAGCGGTGGGACTAGCGGGAGAACAGATACGCAGTATTTT.

The chain's CDR3 is CASKQLATNEKLFF. CDR3 sequence (DNA): TGTGCCAGCAAACAACTTGCAACTAATGAAAAACTGTTTTTT. The chain joins TRBV6-6 to TRBJ1-4; D gene unclear. Germline V gene data show CDR1 as MNHNY and CDR2 as SVGAGI (reference sequence). Trimming removed 7 bases at V and 0 bases at J, with 9 bases between. The CDR3 extends over 14 amino acids.

The table lists this clone with a count of one. The J gene is TRBJ2-3, the V gene TRBV5-1, with TRBD2 identical over 11 bases. The CDR3 has 16 residues. The V gene's germline CDR1 is SGHRS and CDR2 YFSETQ. V was clipped by 3 bases and J by 6 bases; unmatched bases: 9. CDR3 bases: TGCGCCAGCAGCTCGGTTACTAGCGGGAGTTTGGATACGCAGTATTTT. This encodes CASSSVTSGSLDTQYF.

This clone came up a few times. The chain joins TRBV2 to TRBJ1-3; D call uncertain. V was trimmed by 6 bases and J by 1 base, leaving 7 bases between them. Germline loops: CDR1 SNHLY, CDR2 FYNNEI. The CDR3 consists of 13 residues. In DNA, the CDR3 is TGTGCCAGCAGCCAGATGTCTGGAAACACCATATATTTT. It specifies CASSQMSGNTIYF.

This rearrangement joins TRBV28 to TRBJ1-2, with 8 positions matching TRBD1. With 7 bases clipped from V and 3 bases from J, the junction kept 10 bases outside the gene matches. The CDR3 is 15 amino acids. CDR1 MDHEN and CDR2 SYDVKM come from the germline V gene. CDR3 in amino acids: CASMIQGARDYGYTF. CDR3 coding DNA: TGTGCCAGCATGATTCAGGGGGCGCGGGACTATGGCTACACCTTC.

V gene TRBV9 combines with J gene TRBJ2-5, with 8 bases that match TRBD2. The CDR3 has 15 amino acids. The germline V gene encodes CDR1 SGDLS and CDR2 YYNGEE. V gave up 4 bases and J gave up 2 bases; unmatched junction bases: 7. CDR3 loop: CASSQGTRGQETQYF. In DNA, the CDR3 is TGTGCCAGCAGCCAAGGGACTAGGGGACAAGAGACCCAGTACTTC.

The chain couples TRBV28 to TRBJ1-2, with D maybe TRBD1 (6 bases). The CDR3 runs to 15 residues. Germline V gives CDR1 MDHEN, CDR2 SYDVKM. V dropped 6 bases and J dropped 4 bases, with 18 bases sitting between them. The CDR3 sequence is CASRGGEQGSYGYTF. The CDR3 DNA follows: TGTGCCAGCAGGGGAGGGGAACAGGGATCCTATGGCTACACCTTC.

This clone was counted only a few times. The chain joins TRBV7-8 to TRBJ1-1, with D possibly matching TRBD1 (5 bases). The CDR3 is 15 amino acids. V lost 5 bases to trimming and J lost 4 bases, with 17 bases between them. Germline V gene lookup returns CDR1 SGHVS and CDR2 FQNEAQ. The CDR3 protein is CASSPGSGLGTEAFF. CDR3 nucleotides: TGTGCCAGCAGCCCGGGTTCGGGGCTTGGCACTGAAGCTTTCTTT.

This clone was observed a single time. V usage is TRBV18 and J usage is TRBJ2-7; possibly TRBD1 or TRBD2 for D (6 bases each). The CDR3 has 16 residues. Germline V gene data show CDR1 as KGHSH and CDR2 as LQKENI. Trimming stripped 5 bases from V and 2 bases from J, with 19 bases between. CDR3 nucleotides: TGTGCCAGCTCAAAGTCGGGGGCGGGGTCGCCCTACGAGCAGTACTTC. Protein: CASSKSGAGSPYEQYF.